This entry lists 23 T cell receptor beta chains sequenced from one sample in a study of cytomegalovirus exposure and HLA in healthy donors. The PCR had 60 Vbeta and 13 Jbeta primers. Produced via immunoSEQ multiplex PCR; TCRdb's table is partial and in-frame only. Its listing shows tens of thousands of clones. Input material: PBMCs. The receptors were sampled from a man in his forties or fifties in good health and CMV-seronegative.

The chain uses TRBV19 and TRBJ2-1; TRBD2 agrees at 15 bases. The germline CDR1 and CDR2 sequences are LNHDA and SQIVND (reference sequence). This CDR3 comprises 15 residues. Trimming at V came to 6 bases and at J to 7 bases, leaving 4 bases not matched to a gene. The CDR3 DNA follows: TGTGCCAGTAGAATGGGACTAGCGGGGGGTAATGAGCAGTTCTTC. The encoded protein is CASRMGLAGGNEQFF.

The V call is TRBV2, the J call TRBJ2-7, with 10 nucleotides matching TRBD1. Germline loops: CDR1 SNHLY, CDR2 FYNNEI. The trim removed 0 bases at V and 3 bases at J, leaving 5 bases unmatched. The CDR3 extends over 16 amino acids. In nucleotides, the CDR3 is TGTGCCAGCAGTGAAGCGCCGACAGGGGGCTTCTACGAGCAGTACTTC. It is translated as CASSEAPTGGFYEQYF.

The rearrangement joins TRBV29-1 to TRBJ2-3, with D tentatively TRBD2 (5 bases). The CDR3 runs 13 residues. CDR1 SQVTM and CDR2 ANQGSEA come from the germline V gene. Between the trimmed V and J ends, which lost 4 bases and 3 bases, there was a span of 11 bases. CDR3 loop: CSVGPRGTDTQYF. In nucleotides, the CDR3 is TGCAGCGTTGGCCCCCGGGGAACAGATACGCAGTATTTT.

The chain employs TRBV6-1 and TRBJ2-7; 11 positions match TRBD1. CDR3 length: 13 residues. The J segment lost 7 bases and the V segment lost 2 bases, leaving 1 base of the junction unmatched. CDR1 is MNHNS and CDR2 is SASEGT in the germline V gene. CDR3 sequence (DNA): TGTGCCAGCAGTGAAAGGGACAGGGGGGAGCAGTACTTC. Protein product: CASSERDRGEQYF.

This rearrangement joins TRBV29-1 to TRBJ1-1; TRBD1 aligns across 10 bases. Germline V gene sequence: CDR1 SQVTM, CDR2 ANQGSEA. Trimming took 7 bases from V and 1 from J; bases not matched to a gene: 6. CDR3 length: 14 residues. CDR3 coding DNA: TGCAGCGCTCGACAGGGGGCAGAGAACACTGAAGCTTTCTTT. Translated: CSARQGAENTEAFF.

The chain uses TRBV28 and TRBJ2-1, with 10 positions matching TRBD1. Germline loops: CDR1 MDHEN, CDR2 SYDVKM. The CDR3 runs to 15 residues. The V gene end was trimmed by 5 bases and the J gene end by 8 bases; junction bases not matched to a gene: 9. CDR3 protein: CASSPGTGVRDEQFF. The CDR3 DNA is TGTGCCAGCAGTCCTGGGACAGGGGTTCGGGATGAGCAGTTCTTC.

The chain links TRBV4-1 to TRBJ1-6, with 10 bases fitting TRBD1. CDR1 and CDR2 (germline): MGHRA, YSYEKL. Trimming took 2 bases from V and 12 from J; bases not matched to a gene: 7. CDR3 length: 15 amino acids. CDR3 sequence: CASSQPDRGQGPLHF. CDR3 bases: TGCGCCAGCAGCCAACCAGACAGGGGGCAGGGACCCCTCCACTTT.

J is TRBJ2-7 and V is TRBV11-2; a possible D gene is TRBD1 (5 bases). The length of the CDR3 is 15 residues. Germline V lookup: CDR1 SGHAT, CDR2 FQNNGV. Trimming pared 1 base from V and 0 bases from J, leaving 10 bases between. The CDR3 loop is CASSLGRVNSYEQYF. Written as DNA, the CDR3 is TGTGCCAGCAGCTTAGGCAGGGTAAACTCCTACGAGCAGTACTTC.

The V and J genes are TRBV7-8 and TRBJ1-6; possibly TRBD1 for D (6 bases). This CDR3 comprises 14 residues. Germline assignment: CDR1 SGHVS and CDR2 FQNEAQ. V shed 3 bases and J shed 8 bases, with 11 bases lying between them. CDR3 loop: CASSFWTADSPLHF. CDR3 nucleotide sequence: TGTGCCAGCAGCTTCTGGACAGCAGATTCACCCCTCCACTTT.

CDR3 amino acids: CASSSQTGKNSPLHF. DNA of the CDR3: TGTGCCAGCAGCTCCCAGACAGGGAAGAATTCACCCCTCCACTTT. The genes are TRBV5-4 and TRBJ1-6; 7 nucleotides match TRBD1. V was pared by 3 bases and J by 7 bases, with 7 bases of the junction left unmatched. In germline, CDR1 is SGHNT, CDR2 YYREEE (reference sequence). This CDR3 comprises 15 residues.

This chain connects TRBV28 to TRBJ1-3; tentatively, D is TRBD1 (5 bases). This CDR3 has 16 amino acids. V was cut by 5 bases and J by 0 bases, with 14 bases left in between. The germline CDR1 and CDR2 sequences are MDHEN and SYDVKM. The CDR3 DNA is TGTGCCAGCAGTGAGCGCACAGGATCCTCTGGAAACACCATATATTTT. Translated: CASSERTGSSGNTIYF. The entire variable domain, with the rest obtained from reference TRBV28 and TRBJ1-3, is as follows: DVKVTQSSRYLVKRTGEKVFLECVQDMDHENMFWYRQDPGLGLRLIYFSYDVKMKEKGDIPEGYSVSREKKERFSLILESASTNQTSMYLCASSERTGSSGNTIYFGEGSWLTVV.

The chain employs TRBV9 and TRBJ1-2; no definite D call. Germline V CDR1 and CDR2: SGDLS, YYNGEE. The germline V and J ends were trimmed by 4 bases and 4 bases, with 8 bases remaining between them. CDR3 length: 12 residues. For the CDR3, the DNA is TGTGCCAGCAGCCTCAACAGCTATGGCTACACCTTC. It yields the protein CASSLNSYGYTF.

The V call is TRBV5-6, the J call TRBJ1-5; 9 bases line up with TRBD1. CDR3 length equals 16 residues. V trimming: 1 base; J trimming: 4 bases; junction bases outside the gene matches: 6. CDR1 is SGHDT and CDR2 is YYEEEE in the germline V gene. The CDR3 region has the DNA TGTGCCAGCAGCTTGAGGGGGACAGGGCCGAATCAGCCCCAGCATTTT. Amino acids: CASSLRGTGPNQPQHF.

This chain uses TRBV2 with TRBJ1-6; 8 nucleotides match TRBD1. Germline CDR1 SNHLY, CDR2 FYNNEI. The length of the CDR3 is 14 residues. V gave up 8 bases and J gave up 7 bases; unmatched junction bases: 7. This CDR3 is CASEDREFNSPLHF. DNA for the CDR3: TGTGCCAGCGAGGACAGGGAGTTCAATTCACCCCTCCACTTT.

The chain couples TRBV9 to TRBJ1-2; no clear D gene. V gave up 0 bases and J gave up 7 bases, with 19 bases separating them. Germline V gene lookup returns CDR1 SGDLS and CDR2 YYNGEE. This CDR3 contains 16 residues. DNA for the CDR3: TGTGCCAGCAGCGTAGGAACGGGAGGAGCTAGGTTTGGCTACACCTTC. Translated, it gives CASSVGTGGARFGYTF.

The chain is built from TRBV10-3 and TRBJ2-7, with 9 nucleotides matching TRBD1. The CDR3 is made up of 14 amino acids. Germline V gene lookup returns CDR1 ENHRY and CDR2 SYGVKD. With 6 bases clipped from V and 0 bases from J, the junction kept 3 bases outside the gene matches. This CDR3 reads CAIRGTGSSYEQYF. The CDR3 coding sequence is TGTGCCATCAGAGGGACAGGGAGCTCCTACGAGCAGTACTTC.

The V call is TRBV28, the J call TRBJ2-7; the D is unclear. Trimming removed 7 bases at V and 4 bases at J, with 8 bases between. The CDR3 is made up of 11 amino acids. Germline CDR1 and CDR2: MDHEN and SYDVKM. The DNA of the CDR3 is TGTGCCAGCACCAGCAGGTACGAGCAGTACTTC. Its translation is CASTSRYEQYF.

The rearrangement uses TRBV10-3 and TRBJ2-3; 9 positions match TRBD1. After removal of 6 bases from V and 4 bases from J, the junction contained 11 bases not matched to a gene. CDR1 is ENHRY and CDR2 is SYGVKD in the germline V gene. The CDR3 sequence is 16 residues long. The CDR3 reads CAISSTGGNDPDTQYF. The CDR3 DNA sequence: TGTGCCATCAGCTCGACAGGGGGTAACGACCCAGATACGCAGTATTTT.

This sequence joins TRBV10-2 and TRBJ2-7; TRBD2 agrees at 11 bases. CDR1 WSHSY and CDR2 SAAADI come from the germline V gene. CDR3 length: 16 residues. Trimming removed 6 bases from V and 2 bases from J; junction bases left unmatched: 9. This CDR3 is CASSPGLAVRTYEQYF. CDR3 nucleotides: TGCGCCAGCAGCCCGGGACTAGCGGTACGAACCTACGAGCAGTACTTC.

The chain joins TRBV9 to TRBJ2-3, with 10 bases aligning to TRBD2. This CDR3 comprises 19 residues. Germline-derived CDR1 and CDR2 are SGDLS and YYNGEE. With 3 bases clipped from V and 7 bases from J, the junction kept 20 bases outside the gene matches. This CDR3 is CASSEPSWGSGGPRHTQYF. The CDR3 DNA follows: TGTGCCAGCAGCGAGCCCTCATGGGGTAGCGGGGGGCCCCGACATACGCAGTATTTT.

Turning to this clone: A read error may produce the germline difference seen at one junction end. Other DNA sequences in the same sample also yield this CDR3. The chain links TRBV18 to TRBJ1-1, with 7 bases fitting TRBD1. Looked up from germline, CDR1 is KGHSH and CDR2 is LQKENI. CDR3 length: 15 amino acids. The CDR3 spells CASSPWDSQNTEAFF. The CDR3 nucleotides are TGCGCCAGCTCACCCTGGGACAGTCAAAACACTGAAGCTTTCTTT. Full variable domain (rest looked up from reference TRBV18 and TRBJ1-1): NAGVMQNPRHLVRRRGQEARLRCSPMKGHSHVYWYRQLPEEGLKFMVYLQKENIIDESGMPKERFSAEFPKEGPSILRIQQVVRGDSAAYFCASSPWDSQNTEAFFGQGTRLTVV.

The rearrangement uses TRBV7-2 and TRBJ2-5, with no clear D. V shed 2 bases and J shed 2 bases, with 6 bases lying between them. There are 13 residues in the CDR3. Germline V gene sequence: CDR1 SGHTA, CDR2 FQGNSA. CDR3 DNA sequence: TGTGCCAGCAGCTTACTGCGGCAAGAGACCCAGTACTTC. Encoded protein: CASSLLRQETQYF.

The CDR3 reads CASGPGVGVITGELFF. The CDR3 DNA reads TGTGCTAGTGGTCCGGGGGTAGGGGTCATCACCGGGGAGCTGTTTTTT. The chain combines TRBV12-5 with TRBJ2-2; D is possibly TRBD2 (6 bases). V lost 5 bases and J 4 bases, leaving 17 bases between the germline ends. Germline CDR1 LGHNT, CDR2 FRNRAP. This CDR3 spans 16 amino acids.